This entry concerns a single T cell receptor beta chain. The target antigen is unknown. Per germline, CDR1 DFQATT and CDR2 SNEGSKA (reference sequence). Losses at the gene ends were 6 bases for V and 3 bases for J; bases not matched to a gene: 11. The CDR3 contains 16 residues. TCRdb recomputed calls from the 5' RACE reads with MiXCR, one row per CDR3 protein. The table shows 250,000 to 300,000 distinct CDR3 sequences, with about 5% occurring only once. These data originate in a study of T cells after yellow fever vaccination. General observations from the study: Abundant bulk-population clonotypes could contaminate the FACS-sorted repertoires.

This chain links TRBV20-1 with TRBJ2-5, with 12 bases aligning to TRBD2. Sequenced here: CD4+ T cells sorted from PBMCs, sampled on the day of the yellow fever booster vaccination. This receptor was obtained from a young man who received the YFV17D yellow fever vaccine. The CDR3 reads CSAVFSSGGAEETQYF. The CDR3 DNA follows: TGCAGTGCCGTTTTTTCTAGCGGGGGGGCCGAAGAGACCCAGTACTTC.